A single count supports the clone carrying this TCR beta chain. V was cut by 5 bases and J by 2 bases, with 9 bases left in between. CDR3 length: 13 residues. Per the authors' pipeline: The authors estimated nucleated cell counts from reference gene primer amplification. Here immunoSEQ multiplex PCR was the method, and the copy in TCRdb shows in-frame clones only, minus some. D and trimming were read from the DNA, whereas the V and J calls and clone size are those reported in that table. The table lists fewer than 150,000 clones, more than 80% of them singletons. This sample was taken from a study of blood T cell repertoires in COVID-19. The wider study: Sites across the United States, Italy and Spain contributed samples from acute and convalescent COVID-19.

The chain is built from TRBV12-3 or TRBV12-4 and TRBJ1-1; the D is unclear. The clonotype comes from an elderly woman with acute or convalescent COVID-19. Sequenced sample: peripheral blood. In DNA form, the CDR3 reads TGTGCCAGCAGTCCAGGATTTAACACTGAAGCTTTCTTT. Its protein product is CASSPGFNTEAFF.